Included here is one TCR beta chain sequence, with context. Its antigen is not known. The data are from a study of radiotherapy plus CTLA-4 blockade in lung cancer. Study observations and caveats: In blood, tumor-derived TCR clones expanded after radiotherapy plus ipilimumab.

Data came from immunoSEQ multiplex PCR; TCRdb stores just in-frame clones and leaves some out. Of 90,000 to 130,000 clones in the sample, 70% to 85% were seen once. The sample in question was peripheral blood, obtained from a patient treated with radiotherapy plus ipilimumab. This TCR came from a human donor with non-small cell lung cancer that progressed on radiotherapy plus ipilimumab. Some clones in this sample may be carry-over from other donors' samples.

The CDR3 bases are TGCGCCAGCAGCCAACTCCAATCGCGGGGGGGAAAATACAATGAGCAGTTCTTC. It is translated as CASSQLQSRGGKYNEQFF. V gene TRBV4-1 combines with J gene TRBJ2-1; 9 bases match TRBD2. Germline V gene sequence: CDR1 MGHRA, CDR2 YSYEKL. This CDR3 spans 18 amino acids. After removal of 2 bases from V and 4 bases from J, the junction contained 12 bases not matched to a gene.